These 19 T cell receptor beta chains came from one sample sequenced in a study of vaccination and CD4 T cells after COVID-19 (dated 2022 in TCRdb). This specimen's treatment or condition label, per the study, means: roughly 10-day PBMC culture with coronavirus spike peptide pools or control peptides (ViraFEST assay). Libraries were made using PCR. Sequencing took place on an Illumina iSeq 100. DNA from cultured CD4+ T cells was subjected to TCR sequencing with the Oncomine TCR Beta short-read assay at the Johns Hopkins FTIC core. The public reads were reanalyzed by TCRdb: fastp trimming at Q25, MiXCR alignment, in-frame beta chains only. Duplicate CDR3 protein sequences are folded into a single record with the most common DNA and genes. The sample table shows some 23,000 distinct CDR3 sequences, and about 61% are seen once. The ten most abundant clones make up around 15% of the sample. Antigen specificity for these receptors is unknown.

The sequenced sample was CD4+ T cells from blood, cultured in vitro, obtained after SARS-CoV-2 vaccination. The origin of the receptors is a human donor who received a COVID-19 vaccine.

By share, this clonotype ranks as medium-sized. The rearrangement uses TRBV7-9 and TRBJ2-5; 11 bases agree with TRBD2. The CDR3 has 16 residues. Germline CDR1 reads SEHNR; CDR2 reads FQNEAQ (reference sequence). J was trimmed by 2 bases and V by 5 bases; bases with no gene match: 7. CDR3 sequence: CASSPLGLAVQETQYF. CDR3 nucleotides: TGTGCCAGCAGCCCCCTGGGACTAGCGGTACAAGAGACCCAGTACTTC.

This clonotype is a singleton in its sample. The CDR3 region has the DNA TGTGCCACCCTGGAGACAGGGTACACTGAAGCTTTCTTT. Its translation is CATLETGYTEAFF. The chain carries TRBV10-3 and TRBJ1-1, with TRBD1 matching over 7 bases. Germline CDR1 is ENHRY and CDR2 is SYGVKD. V dropped 10 bases and J dropped 3; count of bases not matched to a gene: 8. This CDR3 contains 13 residues.

The chain carries TRBV6-1 and TRBJ2-6, with TRBD2 as a possible D gene (6 bases). Trimming took off 5 bases at V and 3 bases at J, with 17 bases between the two ends. CDR3 size: 17 residues. Germline-derived CDR1 and CDR2 are MNHNS and SASEGT. CDR3 sequence: CASSPRRGLSGANVLTF. The DNA for the CDR3 is TGTGCCAGCAGTCCCCGGCGGGGATTAAGTGGGGCCAACGTCCTGACTTTC.

The chain employs TRBV6-5 and TRBJ1-2, with D possibly TRBD1 on 5 matching bases. V was cut by 0 bases and J by 8 bases, with 25 bases left in between. Looked up from germline, CDR1 is MNHEY and CDR2 is SVGAGI. The CDR3 contains 18 residues. CDR3 sequence: CASSYSKSGAQSFRGYTF. The CDR3 coding sequence is TGTGCCAGCAGTTACTCGAAAAGTGGGGCGCAGAGTTTTCGAGGCTACACCTTC.

This clonotype was picked up a small number of times. The V call is TRBV2, the J call TRBJ1-2; TRBD1 is a possible D gene (6 bases). The CDR3 has 15 amino acids. Looked up from germline, CDR1 is SNHLY and CDR2 is FYNNEI. Trimming took off 1 base at V and 0 bases at J, with 9 bases between the two ends. In nucleotides, the CDR3 is TGTGCCAGCAGTGAAGGACAGGTCTCTAACTATGGCTACACCTTC. As protein: CASSEGQVSNYGYTF.

This clonotype has only a few counts. V gene TRBV29-1 combines with J gene TRBJ1-2; the D gene is possibly TRBD1 (6 bases). The CDR3 spans 11 residues. Germline V gene data show CDR1 as SQVTM and CDR2 as ANQGSEA. V gave up 4 bases and J gave up 6 bases, with 9 bases separating them. The CDR3 loop is CSVGAGDGYTF. The CDR3 nucleotides read TGCAGCGTTGGGGCAGGGGATGGCTACACCTTC.

The chain recombines TRBV28 with TRBJ1-3, with D possibly matching TRBD1 (6 bases). The V end was cut by 4 bases, the J end by 0 bases, with 13 bases between. Germline CDR1 MDHEN, CDR2 SYDVKM. The CDR3 loop spans 16 amino acids. In nucleotides, the CDR3 is TGTGCCAGCAGTTCCCATACAGGGAGCTCTGGAAACACCATATATTTT. This sequence encodes CASSSHTGSSGNTIYF.

The genes are TRBV6-1 and TRBJ2-2; a weak D match, TRBD1 (6 bases). The CDR3 consists of 15 residues. Trimming removed 7 bases at V and 7 bases at J, with 19 bases between. Germline V lookup: CDR1 MNHNS, CDR2 SASEGT. The CDR3 DNA is TGTGCCAGCAACTCCCGGGACATCTGGGGCGGGGAGCTGTTTTTT. Translated: CASNSRDIWGGELFF.

The chain carries TRBV30 and TRBJ2-2, with D hard to call. Germline values: CDR1 GTSNPN, CDR2 SVGIG (reference sequence). Between the trimmed V and J ends, which lost 2 bases and 7 bases, there was a span of 5 bases. The CDR3 has 11 amino acids. In nucleotides, the CDR3 is TGTGCCTGGAGTTATGGCGGGGAGCTGTTTTTT. Translating gives CAWSYGGELFF. The whole variable domain, filled in from reference TRBV30 and TRBJ2-2, reads SQTIHQWPATLVQPVGSPLSLECTVEGTSNPNLYWYRQAAGRGLQLLFYSVGIGQISSEVPQNLSASRPQDRQFILSSKKLLLSDSGFYLCAWSYGGELFFGEGSRLTVL.

The chain employs TRBV20-1 and TRBJ2-1; 9 bases fit TRBD1. Trimming removed 3 bases from V and 6 bases from J; junction bases left unmatched: 12. Germline V gene sequence: CDR1 DFQATT, CDR2 SNEGSKA (reference sequence). The CDR3 covers 16 residues. The CDR3 reads CSARRPTGGSSNEQFF. CDR3 bases: TGCAGTGCTAGGAGGCCGACAGGGGGGAGCAGCAATGAGCAGTTCTTC.

The rearrangement links TRBV5-1 to TRBJ2-2, with 7 bases lining up with TRBD2. V was clipped by 4 bases and J by 3 bases; unmatched bases: 6. The CDR3 has 15 residues. The germline V gene encodes CDR1 SGHRS and CDR2 YFSETQ. The CDR3 loop reads CASSQQRGDTGELFF. CDR3 sequence (DNA): TGCGCCAGCAGCCAGCAGCGGGGAGACACCGGGGAGCTGTTTTTT.

This clonotype was seen more than once but under ten times. The V call is TRBV30, the J call TRBJ1-2, with D possibly being TRBD1 (5 bases). The CDR3 sequence is 15 residues long. Between the trimmed V and J ends, which lost 0 bases and 4 bases, there was a span of 15 bases. Germline V gene lookup returns CDR1 GTSNPN and CDR2 SVGIG (reference sequence). This chain's CDR3 is CAWSVLGRAGYGYTF. The CDR3 region has the DNA TGTGCCTGGAGTGTACTGGGCAGGGCGGGCTATGGCTACACCTTC.

The chain uses TRBV30 and TRBJ1-1; TRBD1 matches 9 bases. V shed 5 bases and J 1 base; nucleotides not matched to a gene: 8. This CDR3 is 15 amino acids long. From germline, CDR1 is GTSNPN and CDR2 SVGIG (reference sequence). CDR3 amino acids: CAWETQGQGNTEAFF. CDR3 DNA: TGTGCCTGGGAAACGCAGGGACAGGGGAACACTGAAGCTTTCTTT.

This clonotype was counted only a few times. The chain uses TRBV19 and TRBJ1-5; 8 bases agree with TRBD1. With V trimmed by 3 bases and J by 1 base, 8 bases remained unmatched. CDR1 is LNHDA and CDR2 is SQIVND in the germline V gene (reference sequence). The CDR3 covers 17 residues. The DNA of the CDR3 is TGTGCCAGTAGTATGAGGGGAACAGGGGGGAGCAATCAGCCCCAGCATTTT. Residues: CASSMRGTGGSNQPQHF.

The chain is built from TRBV6-1 and TRBJ2-1; D is tentatively TRBD1 or TRBD2 (6 bases each). Per germline, CDR1 MNHNS and CDR2 SASEGT. Trimming removed 5 bases at V and 8 bases at J, with 22 bases between. The CDR3 has 16 residues. CDR3 nucleotide sequence: TGTGCCAGCAGTCCGACGGGACTCCCGGGGGCCGATGAGCAGTTCTTC. It translates to CASSPTGLPGADEQFF.

The CDR3 bases are TGTGCCAGTAGGGGGCCAGGGGCTCTTTATCAGCCCCAGCATTTT. It translates to CASRGPGALYQPQHF. V gene TRBV19 combines with J gene TRBJ1-5; possibly TRBD1 for D (6 bases). Germline loops: CDR1 LNHDA, CDR2 SQIVND (reference sequence). CDR3 size: 15 residues. V was clipped by 6 bases and J by 5 bases, with 17 bases between them.

The chain carries TRBV7-2 and TRBJ1-3; no clear D gene. From germline, CDR1 is SGHTA and CDR2 FQGNSA. V was trimmed by 3 bases and J by 0 bases, leaving 9 bases between them. This CDR3 is built from 15 residues. The CDR3 reads CASSLGTASGNTIYF. The CDR3 DNA reads as TGTGCCAGCAGCTTGGGCACCGCCTCTGGAAACACCATATATTTT. Using reference TRBV7-2 and TRBJ1-3 for the parts outside the CDR3, the full variable domain is GAGVSQSPSNKVTEKGKDVELRCDPISGHTALYWYRQSLGQGLEFLIYFQGNSAPDKSGLPSDRFSAERTGGSVSTLTIQRTQQEDSAVYLCASSLGTASGNTIYFGEGSWLTVV.

This clonotype occurred a few times. V and J are TRBV7-9 and TRBJ1-3, with a weak D call TRBD1 (5 bases). Germline loops: CDR1 SEHNR, CDR2 FQNEAQ (reference sequence). This CDR3 has 16 amino acids. Trimming removed 5 bases from V and 3 bases from J, with 17 bases in between. CDR3 region: CASSRYTGDGGNTIYF. In nucleotides, the CDR3 is TGTGCCAGCAGCCGATACACCGGGGACGGTGGAAACACCATATATTTT.

A few counts support this clonotype. This chain uses TRBV19 with TRBJ2-2; tentative D call: TRBD1 (5 bases). V gave up 5 bases and J gave up 4 bases, with 11 bases separating them. The CDR3 consists of 14 residues. Germline values: CDR1 LNHDA, CDR2 SQIVND (reference sequence). CDR3 protein: CASSGQGVTGELFF. The DNA for the CDR3 is TGTGCCAGTAGTGGTCAGGGTGTCACCGGGGAGCTGTTTTTT.